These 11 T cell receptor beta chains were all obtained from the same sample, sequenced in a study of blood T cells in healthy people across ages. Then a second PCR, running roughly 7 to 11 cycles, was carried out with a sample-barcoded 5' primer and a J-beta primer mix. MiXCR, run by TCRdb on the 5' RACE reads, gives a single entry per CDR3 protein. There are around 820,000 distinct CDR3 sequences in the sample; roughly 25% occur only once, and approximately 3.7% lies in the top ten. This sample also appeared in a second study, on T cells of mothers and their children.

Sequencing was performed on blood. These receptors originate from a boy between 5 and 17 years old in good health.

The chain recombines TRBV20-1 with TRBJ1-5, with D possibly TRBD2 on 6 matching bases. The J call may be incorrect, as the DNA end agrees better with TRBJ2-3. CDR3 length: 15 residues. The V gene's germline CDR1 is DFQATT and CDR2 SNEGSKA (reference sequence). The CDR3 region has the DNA TGCAGTGCTAGAGGCGGGACGTCCTTCAATCAGCCCCAGTATTTT. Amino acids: CSARGGTSFNQPQYF.

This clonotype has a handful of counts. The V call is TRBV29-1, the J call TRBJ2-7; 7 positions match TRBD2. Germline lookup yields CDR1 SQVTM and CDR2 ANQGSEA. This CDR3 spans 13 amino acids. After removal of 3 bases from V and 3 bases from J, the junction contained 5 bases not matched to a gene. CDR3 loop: CSVDQGGNYEQYF. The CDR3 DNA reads TGCAGCGTTGATCAGGGAGGGAACTACGAGCAGTACTTC.

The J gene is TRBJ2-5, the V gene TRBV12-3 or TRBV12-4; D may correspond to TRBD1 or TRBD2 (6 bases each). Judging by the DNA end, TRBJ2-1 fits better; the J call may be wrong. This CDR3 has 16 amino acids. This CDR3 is CASEDRGPGPYNEQFF. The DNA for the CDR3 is TGTGCCAGCGAAGACCGGGGGCCCGGTCCCTACAATGAGCAGTTCTTC.

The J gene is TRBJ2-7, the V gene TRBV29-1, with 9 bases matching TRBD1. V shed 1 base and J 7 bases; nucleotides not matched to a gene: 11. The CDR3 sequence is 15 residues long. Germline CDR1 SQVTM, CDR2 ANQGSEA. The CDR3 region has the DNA TGCAGCGTTGAAGGTTCGGGACAGGGCATCCTGGAGCAGTACTTC. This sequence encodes CSVEGSGQGILEQYF.

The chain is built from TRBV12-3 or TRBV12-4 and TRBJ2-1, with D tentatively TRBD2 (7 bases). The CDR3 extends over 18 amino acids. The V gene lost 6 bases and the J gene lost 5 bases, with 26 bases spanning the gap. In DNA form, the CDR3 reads TGTGCCAGCAGGCCGGGGTGGGGAGGGGGATGGGAAAACAATGAGCAGTTCTTC. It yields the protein CASRPGWGGGWENNEQFF.

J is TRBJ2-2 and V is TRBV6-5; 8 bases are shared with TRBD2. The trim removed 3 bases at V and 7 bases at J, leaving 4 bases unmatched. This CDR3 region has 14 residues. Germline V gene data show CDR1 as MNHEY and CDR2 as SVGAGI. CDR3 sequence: CASSYGTRNGELFF. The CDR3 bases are TGTGCCAGCAGTTATGGGACTAGGAACGGGGAGCTGTTTTTT.

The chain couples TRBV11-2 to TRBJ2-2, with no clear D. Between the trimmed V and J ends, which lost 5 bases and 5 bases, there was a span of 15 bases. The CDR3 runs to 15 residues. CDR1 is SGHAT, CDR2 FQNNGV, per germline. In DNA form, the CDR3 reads TGTGCCAGCAGCCCCGCTACGGGTGGGACCGGGGAGCTGTTTTTT. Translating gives CASSPATGGTGELFF.

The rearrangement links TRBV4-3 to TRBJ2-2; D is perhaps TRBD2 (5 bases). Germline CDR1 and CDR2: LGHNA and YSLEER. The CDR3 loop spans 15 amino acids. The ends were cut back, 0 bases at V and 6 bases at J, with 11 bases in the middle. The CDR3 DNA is TGCGCCAGCAGCCAAGAGTCCGGGGTGCCCGGGGAGCTGTTTTTT. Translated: CASSQESGVPGELFF.

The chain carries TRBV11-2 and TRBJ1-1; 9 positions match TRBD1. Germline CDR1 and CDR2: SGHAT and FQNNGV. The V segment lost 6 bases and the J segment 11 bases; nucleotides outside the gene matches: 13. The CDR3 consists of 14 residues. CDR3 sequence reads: CASRPLTGTGIAFF. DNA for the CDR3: TGTGCCAGCAGACCGCTGACCGGGACAGGGATCGCTTTCTTT.

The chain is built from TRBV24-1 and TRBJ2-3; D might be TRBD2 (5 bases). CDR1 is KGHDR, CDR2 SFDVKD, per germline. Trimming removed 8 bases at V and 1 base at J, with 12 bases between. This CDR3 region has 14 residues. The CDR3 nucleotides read TGTGCCACCATGGGCGACGGGGGCACAGATACGCAGTATTTT. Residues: CATMGDGGTDTQYF.

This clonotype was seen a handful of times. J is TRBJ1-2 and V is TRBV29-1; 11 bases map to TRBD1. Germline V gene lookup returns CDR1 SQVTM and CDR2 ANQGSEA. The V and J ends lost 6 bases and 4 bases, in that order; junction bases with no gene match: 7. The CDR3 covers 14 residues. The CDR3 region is CSVLGQGAGYGYTF. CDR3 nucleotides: TGCAGCGTCCTAGGACAGGGGGCTGGCTATGGCTACACCTTC.